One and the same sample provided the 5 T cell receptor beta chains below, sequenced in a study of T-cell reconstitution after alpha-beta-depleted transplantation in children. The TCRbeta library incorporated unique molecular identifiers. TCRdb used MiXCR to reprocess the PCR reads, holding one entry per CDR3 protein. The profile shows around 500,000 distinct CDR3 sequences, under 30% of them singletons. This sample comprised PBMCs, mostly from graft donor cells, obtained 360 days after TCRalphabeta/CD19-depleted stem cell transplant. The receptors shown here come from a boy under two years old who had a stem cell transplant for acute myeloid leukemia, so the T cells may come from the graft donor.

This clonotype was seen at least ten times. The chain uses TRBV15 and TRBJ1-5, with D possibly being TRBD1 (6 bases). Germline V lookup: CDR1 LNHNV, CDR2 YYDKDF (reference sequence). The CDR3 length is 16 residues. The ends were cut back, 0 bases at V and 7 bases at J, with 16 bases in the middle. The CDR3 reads CATSRDPAGAGQPQHF. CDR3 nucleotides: TGTGCCACCAGCAGAGATCCCGCAGGGGCGGGACAGCCCCAGCATTTT.

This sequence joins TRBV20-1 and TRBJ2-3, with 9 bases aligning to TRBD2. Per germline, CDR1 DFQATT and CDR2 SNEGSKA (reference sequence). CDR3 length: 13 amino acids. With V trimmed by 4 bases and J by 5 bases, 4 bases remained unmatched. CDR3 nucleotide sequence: TGCAGTGCTATGCGGGGGGGTGGAGATACGCAGTATTTT. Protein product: CSAMRGGGDTQYF.

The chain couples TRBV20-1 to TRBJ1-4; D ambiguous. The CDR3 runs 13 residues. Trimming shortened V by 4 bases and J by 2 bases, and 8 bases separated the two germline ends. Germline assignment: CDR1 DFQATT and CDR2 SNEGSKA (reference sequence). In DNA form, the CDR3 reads TGCAGTGCTAAGGACCACACTAATGAAAAACTGTTTTTT. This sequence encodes CSAKDHTNEKLFF.

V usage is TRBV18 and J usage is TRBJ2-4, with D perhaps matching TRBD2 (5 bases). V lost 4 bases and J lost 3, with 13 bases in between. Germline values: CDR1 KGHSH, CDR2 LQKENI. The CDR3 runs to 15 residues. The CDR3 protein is CASSHLAEGKNIQYF. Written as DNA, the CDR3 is TGTGCCAGCTCACATCTAGCAGAGGGCAAAAACATTCAGTACTTC.

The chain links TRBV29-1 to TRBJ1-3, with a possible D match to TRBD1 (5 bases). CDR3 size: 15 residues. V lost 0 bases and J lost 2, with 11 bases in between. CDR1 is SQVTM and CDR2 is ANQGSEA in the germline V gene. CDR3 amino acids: CSVEESGRAGNTIYF. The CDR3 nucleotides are TGCAGCGTTGAAGAATCCGGCAGGGCTGGAAACACCATATATTTT.